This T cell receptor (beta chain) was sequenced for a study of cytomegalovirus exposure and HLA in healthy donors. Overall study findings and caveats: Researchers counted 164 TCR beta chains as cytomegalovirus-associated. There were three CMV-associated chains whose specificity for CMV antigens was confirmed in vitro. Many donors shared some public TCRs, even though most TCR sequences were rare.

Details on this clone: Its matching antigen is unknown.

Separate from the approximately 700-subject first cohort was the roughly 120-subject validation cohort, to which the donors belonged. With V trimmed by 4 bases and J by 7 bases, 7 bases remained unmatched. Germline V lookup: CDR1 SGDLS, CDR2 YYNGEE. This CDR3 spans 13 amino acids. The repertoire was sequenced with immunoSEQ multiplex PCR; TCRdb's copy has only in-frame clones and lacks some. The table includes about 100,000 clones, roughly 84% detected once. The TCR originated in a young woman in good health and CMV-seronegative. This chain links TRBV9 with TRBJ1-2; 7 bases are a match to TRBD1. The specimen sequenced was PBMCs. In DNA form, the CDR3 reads TGTGCCAGCAGCCCACCGGGACAGATTGGCTACACCTTC. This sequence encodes CASSPPGQIGYTF.